A single sample is the source of the 20 T cell receptor beta chains below, sequenced in a study of beta chain features in type 1 diabetes. Expressed TCRB transcripts were sequenced because the isolated RNA had all been reverse transcribed beforehand. Assay: immunoSEQ multiplex PCR; the TCRdb copy retains only in-frame clones and omits some. The top ten clones hold about 0.05% of a sample with 250,000 or so clones, approximately 70% of them seen once. Sequenced: naive CD4+ T cells from blood. These receptors all stem from a man younger than 45 in good health.

The chain recombines TRBV30 with TRBJ1-1, with a possible D match to TRBD1 (5 bases). Germline-derived CDR1 and CDR2 are GTSNPN and SVGIG (reference sequence). This CDR3 comprises 19 residues. The V gene lost 4 bases and the J gene lost 0 bases, with 27 bases spanning the gap. Here the CDR3 DNA reads TGTGCCTGGACTCGAGTACTAGGAGGGGTGGGATTAATGAACACTGAAGCTTTCTTT. It encodes CAWTRVLGGVGLMNTEAFF.

The chain employs TRBV15 and TRBJ2-1; 7 nucleotides line up with TRBD2. Per germline, CDR1 LNHNV and CDR2 YYDKDF (reference sequence). The CDR3 loop spans 16 amino acids. The trim removed 2 bases at V and 0 bases at J, leaving 4 bases unmatched. CDR3 residues: CATSRSLAISYNEQFF. CDR3 coding DNA: TGTGCCACCAGCAGATCACTAGCGATCTCCTACAATGAGCAGTTCTTC. Combining the CDR3 with reference TRBV15 and TRBJ2-1 gives the whole variable domain DAMVIQNPRYQVTQFGKPVTLSCSQTLNHNVMYWYQQKSSQAPKLLFHYYDKDFNNEADTPDNFQSRRPNTSFCFLDIRSPGLGDTAMYLCATSRSLAISYNEQFFGPGTRLTVL.

The chain has TRBV7-9 and TRBJ1-3, with D unresolved. V dropped 6 bases and J dropped 7 bases, with 10 bases sitting between them. Per germline, CDR1 SEHNR and CDR2 FQNEAQ (reference sequence). The CDR3 spans 12 residues. CDR3 sequence (DNA): TGTGCCAGCAGTCTCCCCTCGAACACCATATATTTT. Its translation: CASSLPSNTIYF.

The V gene is TRBV29-1, the J gene TRBJ2-1, with D unclear. Germline-derived CDR1 and CDR2 are SQVTM and ANQGSEA. The CDR3 totals 14 residues. Trimming took off 5 bases at V and 3 bases at J, with 14 bases between the two ends. This CDR3 is CSVRTELSYNEQFF. The CDR3, as DNA: TGCAGCGTTCGGACGGAGTTGAGCTACAATGAGCAGTTCTTC.

This clone was observed a handful of times. The sample has other DNA sequences that encode this CDR3 too. V and J are TRBV29-1 and TRBJ2-3, with TRBD2 as a possible D gene (6 bases). The V end was cut by 3 bases, the J end by 1 base, with 8 bases between. This CDR3 spans 13 amino acids. CDR1 and CDR2 (germline): SQVTM, ANQGSEA. The CDR3 spells CSVEGGGTDTQYF. CDR3 in DNA: TGCAGCGTTGAGGGCGGGGGCACAGATACGCAGTATTTT.

This clone appeared once. V gene TRBV6-5 combines with J gene TRBJ2-7; 9 positions agree with TRBD1. This CDR3 spans 15 amino acids. Germline V gene data show CDR1 as MNHEY and CDR2 as SVGAGI. The ends lost 5 bases at V and 4 bases at J; junction bases unmatched: 9. DNA of the CDR3: TGTGCCAGCAGTGGGTCCGGGACAGGGAAGTACGAGCAGTACTTC. As protein: CASSGSGTGKYEQYF.

This clone was seen a handful of times. V gene TRBV29-1 combines with J gene TRBJ1-1; tentative D call: TRBD1 (5 bases). Germline CDR1 is SQVTM and CDR2 is ANQGSEA. The germline V and J ends were trimmed by 4 bases and 2 bases, with 11 bases remaining between them. The CDR3 has 13 residues. DNA of the CDR3: TGCAGCGTTGGAGGACAAACAAACACTGAAGCTTTCTTT. Translating it yields CSVGGQTNTEAFF.

This clone occurred once. The chain has TRBV30 and TRBJ1-4; D perhaps matches TRBD1 (6 bases). The CDR3 is made up of 14 amino acids. With 3 bases removed from V and 5 bases from J, the gap between germline ends came to 13 bases. The germline gives CDR1 GTSNPN, CDR2 SVGIG (reference sequence). CDR3 in amino acids: CAWRRDKANEKLFF. CDR3 DNA sequence: TGTGCCTGGAGACGGGACAAGGCGAATGAAAAACTGTTTTTT.

On this clone: Other DNA sequences in the sample encode the same CDR3. The chain employs TRBV10-3 and TRBJ2-1; tentative D call: TRBD1 (5 bases). V was cut by 0 bases and J by 3 bases, with 9 bases left in between. Germline V CDR1 and CDR2: ENHRY, SYGVKD. The CDR3 contains 15 residues. As DNA, the CDR3 is TGTGCCATCAGTGAGTCTACAGGAATCTACAATGAGCAGTTCTTC. Amino acid sequence: CAISESTGIYNEQFF.

This clone was detected once. This chain connects TRBV30 to TRBJ1-2; tentative D call: TRBD1 (6 bases). The CDR3 loop spans 13 amino acids. V was trimmed by 4 bases and J by 4 bases, leaving 13 bases between them. Germline lookup yields CDR1 GTSNPN and CDR2 SVGIG (reference sequence). CDR3 nucleotides: TGTGCCTGGACGGCAGGGGCAGGCTATGGCTACACCTTC. Residues: CAWTAGAGYGYTF.

V usage is TRBV30 and J usage is TRBJ1-1; TRBD1 aligns across 7 bases. The CDR3 contains 10 residues. V lost 6 bases, J lost 7 bases, and 2 bases stayed unmatched. From germline, CDR1 is GTSNPN and CDR2 SVGIG (reference sequence). CDR3 bases: TGTGCCTGTGGGGACAGTGAAGCTTTCTTT. It yields the protein CACGDSEAFF.

The chain is built from TRBV1 and TRBJ2-1; TRBD2 is the table's D call and was not checked against the DNA. TRBV1 is flagged as a pseudogene. The length of the CDR3 is 14 residues. The CDR3, as DNA: TGCACCAGCAGGGCGCGGAGTCCATACAATGAGCAGTTCTTC. This translates into CTSRARSPYNEQFF.

This rearrangement joins TRBV28 to TRBJ2-7; 8 nucleotides align to TRBD1. Germline lookup yields CDR1 MDHEN and CDR2 SYDVKM. After removal of 11 bases from V and 1 base from J, the junction contained 4 bases not matched to a gene. The CDR3 has 12 residues. CDR3 sequence: CAGQGASYEQYF. The DNA for the CDR3 is TGTGCCGGGCAGGGGGCTTCCTACGAGCAGTACTTC.

This chain connects TRBV30 to TRBJ2-3; tentative D call: TRBD1 (6 bases). Germline CDR1 and CDR2: GTSNPN and SVGIG (reference sequence). V gave up 7 bases and J gave up 8 bases, with 19 bases separating them. The CDR3 loop spans 13 amino acids. The CDR3 DNA follows: TGTGCCTTTCGACAGGTTGTTCTTCCTACGCAGTATTTT. Translated, it gives CAFRQVVLPTQYF. The complete variable domain, with remaining parts taken from reference TRBV30 and TRBJ2-3, reads SQTIHQWPATLVQPVGSPLSLECTVEGTSNPNLYWYRQAAGRGLQLLFYSVGIGQISSEVPQNLSASRPQDRQFILSSKKLLLSDSGFYLCAFRQVVLPTQYFGPGTRLTVL.

A single count supports this clone. The V call is TRBV30, the J call TRBJ1-5; 8 positions agree with TRBD1. CDR1 and CDR2 from the germline V gene are GTSNPN and SVGIG (reference sequence). The CDR3 loop spans 16 amino acids. Trimming took 2 bases from V and 2 from J; bases not matched to a gene: 8. In DNA, the CDR3 is TGTGCCTGGAGTCCTCCAGGGGGCTTGGGCAATCAGCCCCAGCATTTT. Amino acid sequence: CAWSPPGGLGNQPQHF.

This sequence joins TRBV11-2 and TRBJ2-6, with unresolved D. V shed 0 bases and J shed 0 bases, with 9 bases lying between them. CDR3 length: 17 residues. Germline V gives CDR1 SGHAT, CDR2 FQNNGV. CDR3 coding DNA: TGTGCCAGCAGCTTAGAGGATTACAGCTCTGGGGCCAACGTCCTGACTTTC. Translated: CASSLEDYSSGANVLTF.

The gene calls are TRBV30 and TRBJ1-3, with a possible D match to TRBD1 (6 bases). Per the germline V gene, CDR1 is GTSNPN and CDR2 is SVGIG (reference sequence). CDR3 length: 16 residues. V dropped 4 bases and J dropped 0 bases, with 16 bases sitting between them. The CDR3 spells CAWTRKTGRSGNTIYF. In nucleotides, the CDR3 is TGTGCCTGGACCCGGAAGACAGGTCGCTCTGGAAACACCATATATTTT.

The V and J genes are TRBV30 and TRBJ1-2; a possible D gene is TRBD1 (5 bases). The ends were cut back, 0 bases at V and 4 bases at J, with 9 bases in the middle. CDR1 is GTSNPN and CDR2 is SVGIG in the germline V gene (reference sequence). The CDR3 is 13 residues long. The CDR3 DNA sequence: TGTGCCTGGAGTGTACTGAGGGGCTATGGCTACACCTTC. Its protein is CAWSVLRGYGYTF.

This clone was observed a handful of times. The genes are TRBV29-1 and TRBJ2-3, with D possibly TRBD2 on 5 matching bases. The CDR3 runs to 15 residues. V was clipped by 5 bases and J by 1 base, with 16 bases between them. Germline assignment: CDR1 SQVTM and CDR2 ANQGSEA. In DNA form, the CDR3 reads TGCAGCGTTACCCGGCGGGCTTGGGGCACAGATACGCAGTATTTT. Translation gives CSVTRRAWGTDTQYF.

This clone was seen a few times. The chain joins TRBV6-5 to TRBJ2-3; 7 bases align to TRBD2. CDR3 size: 15 residues. With V trimmed by 0 bases and J by 4 bases, 4 bases remained unmatched. Germline V gene data show CDR1 as MNHEY and CDR2 as SVGAGI. The CDR3 loop is CASSYSGGDADTQYF. The CDR3 DNA sequence: TGTGCCAGCAGTTACTCGGGAGGGGATGCAGATACGCAGTATTTT.